These 21 T cell receptor beta chains came from one sample sequenced in a study of blood T cell repertoires in COVID-19 (dated by TCRdb to the early 2020s). Library preparation employed the immunoSEQ multiplex PCR assay. TCRdb mirrors the immuneACCESS table, restricted to in-frame sequences. Some clones are absent from its copies; in checked studies, under half trace to an unresolved V gene, and the reason for the others is unknown. For this sample there are approximately 230,000 clones; about nine tenths appear just once. The ten largest clones add up to more than 5% of the sample. Sequencing was carried out using PBMCs or T cells enriched from blood (not recorded which). These receptors all come from a woman aged 25 to 39 with acute COVID-19.

This clone was observed once. This rearrangement joins TRBV10-3 to TRBJ1-3; the D gene is possibly TRBD1 (5 bases). Germline assignment: CDR1 ENHRY and CDR2 SYGVKD. The CDR3 loop spans 14 amino acids. Trimming pared 8 bases from V and 2 bases from J, leaving 13 bases between. CDR3 sequence (DNA): TGTGCCATCGGTAGCGGGGCGACTGGAAACACCATATATTTT. This encodes CAIGSGATGNTIYF.

As concerns this clone: In the same sample, other DNA sequences code for this CDR3. The rearrangement uses TRBV5-1 and TRBJ2-7; 7 bases align to TRBD1. Germline V gene lookup returns CDR1 SGHRS and CDR2 YFSETQ. The CDR3 totals 12 residues. V lost 2 bases and J lost 4; bases outside the gene matches: 0. The CDR3 protein is CASSLQGYEQYF. The CDR3 DNA follows: TGCGCCAGCAGCTTACAGGGGTACGAGCAGTACTTC.

The chain recombines TRBV28 with TRBJ2-3, with 10 bases identical to TRBD2. CDR3 length equals 15 residues. Trimming cost V 5 bases and J 6 bases; bases outside gene matches: 8. The V gene's germline CDR1 is MDHEN and CDR2 SYDVKM. The CDR3, as DNA: TGTGCCAGCAGTCCAGGGACTAGCGAATTGGATACGCAGTATTTT. It translates to CASSPGTSELDTQYF.

The sample holds a few counts of this clone. J is TRBJ1-2 and V is TRBV3-1 (or the pseudogene TRBV3-2); 7 bases match TRBD1. CDR1 is LGHDT, CDR2 YNNKEL, per germline (reference sequence). V lost 5 bases, J lost 7 bases, and 7 bases stayed unmatched. The CDR3 runs to 13 residues. The CDR3 DNA is TGTGCCAGCAGCTTAAAGACAGGGAGTGGCTACACCTTC. Residues: CASSLKTGSGYTF.

The chain joins TRBV3-1 (or the pseudogene TRBV3-2) to TRBJ1-2; 7 bases match TRBD1. V was clipped by 6 bases and J by 2 bases; unmatched bases: 3. The CDR3 runs 13 residues. The germline CDR1 and CDR2 sequences are LGHDT and YNNKEL (reference sequence). The CDR3 DNA follows: TGTGCCAGCAGGTCACAGGGGAACTATGGCTACACCTTC. Amino acids: CASRSQGNYGYTF.

The genes are TRBV27 and TRBJ2-7; D unclear. This CDR3 has 13 residues. V was shortened by 3 bases and J by 3 bases, with 9 bases between the two germline ends. Germline CDR1 reads MNHEY; CDR2 reads SMNVEV (reference sequence). This CDR3 is CASSLGRDYEQYF. The CDR3 bases are TGTGCCAGCAGTTTGGGCAGAGACTACGAGCAGTACTTC.

V and J are TRBV19 and TRBJ2-3; maybe TRBD1 (6 bases). The CDR3 totals 13 residues. Germline V gene sequence: CDR1 LNHDA, CDR2 SQIVND (reference sequence). V was pared by 5 bases and J by 4 bases, with 10 bases between. The chain's CDR3 is CASSQGSSDTQYF. The CDR3, as DNA: TGTGCCAGTAGTCAGGGGAGTTCAGATACGCAGTATTTT.

V is TRBV27 and J is TRBJ1-1; TRBD1 matches 9 bases. The V gene's germline CDR1 is MNHEY and CDR2 SMNVEV (reference sequence). The V gene end was trimmed by 6 bases and the J gene end by 0 bases; junction bases not matched to a gene: 20. The CDR3 is 20 amino acids. The CDR3 reads CASRTLVQGATFRMNTEAFF. CDR3 bases: TGTGCCAGCAGGACTCTCGTACAGGGGGCAACCTTCAGAATGAACACTGAAGCTTTCTTT.

The chain links TRBV27 to TRBJ2-5; 9 bases are shared with TRBD1. Germline V gene lookup returns CDR1 MNHEY and CDR2 SMNVEV (reference sequence). The CDR3 is 18 amino acids. V dropped 1 base and J dropped 2; count of bases not matched to a gene: 11. This CDR3 is CASSLLGFSDRGQETQYF. Here the CDR3 DNA reads TGTGCCAGCAGTTTATTGGGCTTTTCCGACAGGGGGCAAGAGACCCAGTACTTC.

This chain uses TRBV30 with TRBJ1-4, with D possibly matching TRBD1 (5 bases). In germline, CDR1 is GTSNPN, CDR2 SVGIG (reference sequence). The CDR3 has 13 residues. Trimming removed 2 bases at V and 8 bases at J, with 12 bases between. The CDR3 sequence is CAWSKQVSEKLFF. CDR3 DNA sequence: TGTGCCTGGAGTAAACAGGTTTCGGAAAAACTGTTTTTT.

The rearrangement links TRBV5-1 to TRBJ2-2; TRBD1 matches at 9 bases. This CDR3 is built from 17 residues. J lost 5 bases, V lost 4 bases, and 12 bases had no gene match. The germline V gene encodes CDR1 SGHRS and CDR2 YFSETQ. Written as DNA, the CDR3 is TGCGCCAGCAGCCCCAGTGGGAGGACAGGGGTAACCGGGGAGCTGTTTTTT. Its protein product is CASSPSGRTGVTGELFF.

V usage is TRBV2 and J usage is TRBJ1-3; TRBD1 is a possible D gene (5 bases). Germline V CDR1 and CDR2: SNHLY, FYNNEI. The CDR3 spans 14 residues. Deletions cut 4 bases from V and 2 bases from J, with 9 bases between. CDR3 bases: TGTGCCAGCAGTGGACAGCTCGCTGGAAACACCATATATTTT. Protein: CASSGQLAGNTIYF.

This clone was counted between two and nine times. The chain carries TRBV28 and TRBJ2-7, with TRBD2 matching 8 bases. Trimming at V came to 8 bases and at J to 6 bases, leaving 12 bases not matched to a gene. Looked up from germline, CDR1 is MDHEN and CDR2 is SYDVKM. The CDR3 has 14 residues. The CDR3 DNA reads TGTGCCAGCGCCGGGCGGGAGGCTAGTTCCGAGCAGTACTTC. It translates to CASAGREASSEQYF.

CDR3 in DNA: TGCGCCAGCAGCTTAGCGGGGGGACATGGCTACACCTTC. Encoded protein: CASSLAGGHGYTF. J is TRBJ1-2 and V is TRBV5-1; D is perhaps TRBD1 (5 bases). CDR1 is SGHRS, CDR2 YFSETQ, per germline. The CDR3 is made up of 13 amino acids. With 2 bases removed from V and 6 bases from J, the gap between germline ends came to 11 bases.

This clone was detected only a few times. V gene TRBV5-6 combines with J gene TRBJ2-2, with D tentatively TRBD2 (6 bases). Germline V gene lookup returns CDR1 SGHDT and CDR2 YYEEEE. With 7 bases removed from V and 7 bases from J, the gap between germline ends came to 14 bases. The CDR3 spans 13 residues. CDR3 region: CASGLRGGGELFF. As DNA, the CDR3 is TGTGCCAGCGGTTTGAGGGGAGGCGGGGAGCTGTTTTTT.

The rearrangement uses TRBV2 and TRBJ2-3; D is perhaps TRBD1 (6 bases). V lost 3 bases and J 4 bases, leaving 14 bases between the germline ends. Germline V gene lookup returns CDR1 SNHLY and CDR2 FYNNEI. The CDR3 totals 15 residues. The CDR3, as DNA: TGTGCCAGCAGTGAGAACAGGGCTGGGGCAGATACGCAGTATTTT. Translation gives CASSENRAGADTQYF.

This chain connects TRBV19 to TRBJ2-1, with D possibly TRBD1 on 5 matching bases. Trimming stripped 5 bases from V and 4 bases from J, with 12 bases between. Germline V lookup: CDR1 LNHDA, CDR2 SQIVND (reference sequence). This CDR3 comprises 14 residues. Written as DNA, the CDR3 is TGTGCCAGTAGTTCCAGGGATTTGTACAATGAGCAGTTCTTC. Its translation is CASSSRDLYNEQFF.

CDR3 in amino acids: CASMAGVGTGELFF. CDR3 DNA sequence: TGTGCCAGCATGGCGGGAGTCGGCACCGGGGAGCTGTTTTTT. V and J are TRBV2 and TRBJ2-2; TRBD2 aligns across 7 bases. V trimming: 7 bases; J trimming: 4 bases; junction bases outside the gene matches: 6. Germline CDR1 is SNHLY and CDR2 is FYNNEI. The CDR3 is 14 amino acids.

V and J are TRBV4-1 and TRBJ2-1; 8 bases fit TRBD2. V was pared by 0 bases and J by 4 bases, with 8 bases of the junction left unmatched. The germline CDR1 and CDR2 sequences are MGHRA and YSYEKL. The CDR3 runs 17 residues. The DNA for the CDR3 is TGCGCCAGCAGCCAAGATCTTTCTAGCGGGCGTTACAATGAGCAGTTCTTC. As protein: CASSQDLSSGRYNEQFF.

This clone was observed once. The chain is built from TRBV5-4 and TRBJ1-2; 10 bases align to TRBD1. Unmatched junction bases numbered 9, after V lost 4 bases and J lost 6 bases. The CDR3 loop spans 15 amino acids. CDR1 SGHNT and CDR2 YYREEE come from the germline V gene (reference sequence). Here the CDR3 reads CASSPAGQGRHGYTF. The DNA for the CDR3 is TGTGCCAGCAGCCCCGCGGGACAGGGGAGGCATGGCTACACCTTC.

The chain joins TRBV5-1 to TRBJ1-1; 7 bases are shared with TRBD1. This CDR3 has 14 residues. The trim removed 6 bases at V and 1 base at J, leaving 6 bases unmatched. From germline, CDR1 is SGHRS and CDR2 YFSETQ. As DNA, the CDR3 is TGCGCCAGCAAAAAACAGGGGTCGAACACTGAAGCTTTCTTT. Its protein is CASKKQGSNTEAFF.